The next 20 T cell receptor beta chains were all read from a single sample in a study of shared T cell receptors in the human thymus. Only in-frame clones appear in the TCRdb table, and some are missing; sequencing was by immunoSEQ multiplex PCR. Among over 350,000 clones listed, roughly 94% were seen once. Sequencing used thymocytes. The receptors here all came from a human donor.

This chain joins TRBV5-1 and TRBJ2-1; maybe TRBD2 (5 bases). This CDR3 contains 15 residues. Per the germline V gene, CDR1 is SGHRS and CDR2 is YFSETQ. V was cut by 1 base and J by 6 bases, with 14 bases left in between. CDR3 in amino acids: CASSLRARGFNEQFF. In nucleotides, the CDR3 is TGCGCCAGCAGCTTGAGGGCGAGAGGGTTCAATGAGCAGTTCTTC.

This rearrangement joins TRBV29-1 to TRBJ2-1; 10 nucleotides agree with TRBD1. This CDR3 region has 12 residues. Germline trimming cut 8 bases from V and 4 bases from J; bases unmatched to any gene: 2. The germline gives CDR1 SQVTM, CDR2 ANQGSEA. This CDR3 is CSTDRGYNEQFF. In DNA form, the CDR3 reads TGCAGCACGGACAGGGGGTACAATGAGCAGTTCTTC.

The chain recombines TRBV11-2 with TRBJ1-1, with 8 bases that match TRBD1. Germline-derived CDR1 and CDR2 are SGHAT and FQNNGV. The CDR3 loop spans 14 amino acids. Trimming at V came to 5 bases and at J to 1 base, leaving 3 bases not matched to a gene. The DNA for the CDR3 is TGTGCCAGCAGCATAGGGACAGGGAACACTGAAGCTTTCTTT. Encoded protein: CASSIGTGNTEAFF.

This chain uses TRBV5-6 with TRBJ2-3, with a possible D match to TRBD2 (7 bases). The CDR3 loop spans 13 amino acids. The V end was cut by 4 bases, the J end by 4 bases, with 10 bases between. CDR1 is SGHDT, CDR2 YYEEEE, per germline. DNA for the CDR3: TGTGCCAGCAGCCCGGGGGGCCCAGATACGCAGTATTTT. This codes for CASSPGGPDTQYF.

This sequence joins TRBV10-3 and TRBJ2-1; a possible D gene is TRBD2 (5 bases). V lost 0 bases and J lost 3, with 12 bases in between. The CDR3 has 16 amino acids. Germline V gene lookup returns CDR1 ENHRY and CDR2 SYGVKD. The CDR3 sequence: CAISESKLGLYNEQFF. The CDR3 DNA reads TGTGCCATCAGTGAGTCGAAACTAGGGCTCTACAATGAGCAGTTCTTC.

The chain is built from TRBV4-3 and TRBJ1-5, with a weak D call TRBD1 (5 bases). This CDR3 spans 19 amino acids. Between the trimmed V and J ends, which lost 0 bases and 5 bases, there was a span of 23 bases. The germline V gene encodes CDR1 LGHNA and CDR2 YSLEER. CDR3 sequence reads: CASSQEMEVISGRHQPQHF. As DNA, the CDR3 is TGCGCCAGCAGCCAAGAAATGGAGGTCATATCAGGGAGGCATCAGCCCCAGCATTTT.

The rearrangement links TRBV6-5 to TRBJ2-2; D not certain. Germline values: CDR1 MNHEY, CDR2 SVGAGI. This CDR3 is built from 16 residues. Deletions cut 2 bases from V and 0 bases from J, with 10 bases between. CDR3 in DNA: TGTGCCAGCAGTTACGCTGATCTAGCGAACACCGGGGAGCTGTTTTTT. Protein: CASSYADLANTGELFF.

This clone was observed a single time. The rearrangement uses TRBV28 and TRBJ1-5; perhaps TRBD1 as D (6 bases). This CDR3 has 14 amino acids. V was trimmed by 4 bases and J by 5 bases, leaving 12 bases between them. Germline V gives CDR1 MDHEN, CDR2 SYDVKM. CDR3 sequence: CASSWLGGYQPQHF. DNA of the CDR3: TGTGCCAGCAGTTGGTTGGGGGGCTATCAGCCCCAGCATTTT.

The chain recombines TRBV25-1 with TRBJ1-3; TRBD1 matches at 9 bases. Trimming cost V 5 bases and J 0 bases; bases outside gene matches: 8. Germline CDR1 MGHDK, CDR2 SYGVNS. This CDR3 spans 17 amino acids. The CDR3 spells CASSPGTGMSSGNTIYF. CDR3 sequence (DNA): TGTGCCAGCAGTCCCGGGACAGGGATGAGCTCTGGAAACACCATATATTTT. The entire variable domain, with the rest obtained from reference TRBV25-1 and TRBJ1-3, is as follows: EADIYQTPRYLVIGTGKKITLECSQTMGHDKMYWYQQDPGMELHLIHYSYGVNSTEKGDLSSESTVSRIRTEHFPLTLESARPSHTSQYLCASSPGTGMSSGNTIYFGEGSWLTVV.

A single count supports this clone. The gene calls are TRBV28 and TRBJ2-7; D may correspond to TRBD1 or TRBD2 (5 bases each). Trimming shortened V by 6 bases and J by 9 bases, and 33 bases separated the two germline ends. Germline V gives CDR1 MDHEN, CDR2 SYDVKM. CDR3 size: 18 residues. The CDR3: CASRKPLFDRGRGHGQYF. The CDR3 DNA reads as TGTGCCAGCAGAAAGCCCTTGTTTGATAGGGGCCGCGGGCACGGGCAGTACTTC.

The chain combines TRBV6-4 with TRBJ2-1, with 12 bases matching TRBD2. The CDR3 extends over 15 amino acids. CDR1 and CDR2 from the germline V gene are MRHNA and SNTAGT. V shed 4 bases, J shed 5 bases, and the junction held 3 bases outside the gene matches. CDR3 sequence: CASSATSGSHNEQFF. Written as DNA, the CDR3 is TGTGCCAGCAGTGCGACTAGCGGGAGCCACAATGAGCAGTTCTTC.

The sample holds one count of this clone. The chain links TRBV28 to TRBJ2-7; D is unclear. The CDR3 has 16 residues. Germline CDR1 and CDR2: MDHEN and SYDVKM. The V and J ends lost 1 base and 2 bases respectively, with 15 bases between them. CDR3 nucleotides: TGTGCCAGCAGTTTATTCATGGGATTATCGACCTACGAGCAGTACTTC. Amino acid sequence: CASSLFMGLSTYEQYF.

This clone has just one count. The rearrangement links TRBV18 to TRBJ2-7, with 7 bases aligning to TRBD1. Germline V gene lookup returns CDR1 KGHSH and CDR2 LQKENI. V shed 3 bases, J shed 0 bases, and the junction held 5 bases outside the gene matches. The CDR3 sequence is 15 residues long. CDR3 sequence reads: CASSPRQGLSYEQYF. The CDR3, as DNA: TGTGCCAGCTCACCCAGACAGGGTCTCTCCTACGAGCAGTACTTC. The entire variable domain, with the rest obtained from reference TRBV18 and TRBJ2-7, is as follows: NAGVMQNPRHLVRRRGQEARLRCSPMKGHSHVYWYRQLPEEGLKFMVYLQKENIIDESGMPKERFSAEFPKEGPSILRIQQVVRGDSAAYFCASSPRQGLSYEQYFGPGTRLTVT.

This chain connects TRBV9 to TRBJ2-1; 10 nucleotides line up with TRBD2. V was clipped by 2 bases and J by 4 bases; unmatched bases: 9. Germline loops: CDR1 SGDLS, CDR2 YYNGEE. The CDR3 length is 17 residues. CDR3 amino acids: CASSVEASGSLYNEQFF. CDR3 DNA sequence: TGTGCCAGCAGCGTTGAGGCTAGCGGGAGTTTGTACAATGAGCAGTTCTTC.

Here the CDR3 DNA reads TGTGCCAGCAGCTTAAACAGGGGCCTTCAGCCCCAGCATTTT. Its translation: CASSLNRGLQPQHF. The chain recombines TRBV7-2 with TRBJ1-5; TRBD1 agrees at 7 bases. V lost 2 bases, J lost 6 bases, and 4 bases stayed unmatched. Germline CDR1 SGHTA, CDR2 FQGNSA. The CDR3 loop spans 14 amino acids.

This sequence joins TRBV27 and TRBJ1-5; 12 nucleotides match TRBD1. Losses at the gene ends were 5 bases for V and 2 bases for J; bases not matched to a gene: 10. The CDR3 totals 18 residues. CDR1 MNHEY and CDR2 SMNVEV come from the germline V gene (reference sequence). The CDR3 here is CASSPGGDRGLGNQPQHF. The CDR3 region has the DNA TGTGCCAGCAGTCCCGGGGGGGACAGGGGGCTGGGCAATCAGCCCCAGCATTTT.

The rearrangement joins TRBV29-1 to TRBJ1-2; perhaps TRBD1 as D (5 bases). This CDR3 has 13 residues. V gave up 7 bases and J gave up 8 bases, with 20 bases separating them. The germline CDR1 and CDR2 sequences are SQVTM and ANQGSEA. The CDR3 spells CSAYFVGLGGYTF. CDR3 nucleotide sequence: TGCAGCGCCTACTTCGTGGGGCTGGGGGGCTACACCTTC. Full variable domain (outside the CDR3, taken from reference TRBV29-1 and TRBJ1-2): SAVISQKPSRDICQRGTSLTIQCQVDSQVTMMFWYRQQPGQSLTLIATANQGSEATYESGFVIDKFPISRPNLTFSTLTVSNMSPEDSSIYLCSAYFVGLGGYTFGSGTRLTVV.

This clone was seen once. V usage is TRBV28 and J usage is TRBJ1-5, with a possible D match to TRBD1 (6 bases). Germline V gene lookup returns CDR1 MDHEN and CDR2 SYDVKM. The CDR3 has 14 amino acids. Trimming removed 6 bases from V and 3 bases from J, with 12 bases in between. CDR3 DNA sequence: TGTGCCAGCAGCCCTCACAGGGCCAATCAGCCCCAGCATTTT. Translated, it gives CASSPHRANQPQHF.

The chain couples TRBV6-1 to TRBJ1-5, with a possible D match to TRBD1 (5 bases). Trimming removed 2 bases from V and 3 bases from J, with 17 bases in between. Germline V gives CDR1 MNHNS, CDR2 SASEGT. The CDR3 is made up of 17 amino acids. CDR3 protein: CASSENFSRADNQPQHF. CDR3 DNA sequence: TGTGCCAGCAGTGAAAATTTTAGCAGGGCGGACAATCAGCCCCAGCATTTT.

V usage is TRBV7-3 and J usage is TRBJ2-3; TRBD1 might be the D (7 bases). CDR3 length: 14 amino acids. Trimming removed 4 bases from V and 6 bases from J, with 14 bases in between. The germline CDR1 and CDR2 sequences are SGHTA and FQGTGA. The chain's CDR3 is CASSSKTGRDTQYF. CDR3 bases: TGTGCCAGCAGCTCAAAGACAGGGAGGGATACGCAGTATTTT.